This TCR beta chain was found in a study of T cell repertoires in cytomegalovirus infection. Turning to the study itself: Selection of CMV epitopes for the study included recently identified HLA-C-restricted and well-studied HLA-B-restricted ones. General observations from the study: Individuals carrying CMV plus the relevant HLA were identified by cumulative frequency of public TCR beta families.

Germline lookup yields CDR1 MNHNY and CDR2 SVGAGI (reference sequence). CDR3 length: 14 residues. Losses at the gene ends were 0 bases for V and 7 bases for J; bases not matched to a gene: 2. TCRdb re-derived calls from the reads in MiXCR, one entry per CDR3 protein. The sample includes a few hundred thousand distinct CDR3 sequences, 25% to 35% of them seen just once. This clonotype was detected a few times. Its antigen is not identified. The sequenced sample was cultured PBMCs, obtained from culture after CMV antigen stimulation. The chain links TRBV6-6 to TRBJ1-2; 10 bases are a match to TRBD1. The origin of this receptor is a human donor in good health (CMV status not recorded). Some clones in this sample may be carry-over from other donors' samples. The CDR3 loop reads CASSYSGQGSGYTF. In DNA, the CDR3 is TGTGCCAGCAGTTACTCGGGACAGGGGTCTGGCTACACCTTC.